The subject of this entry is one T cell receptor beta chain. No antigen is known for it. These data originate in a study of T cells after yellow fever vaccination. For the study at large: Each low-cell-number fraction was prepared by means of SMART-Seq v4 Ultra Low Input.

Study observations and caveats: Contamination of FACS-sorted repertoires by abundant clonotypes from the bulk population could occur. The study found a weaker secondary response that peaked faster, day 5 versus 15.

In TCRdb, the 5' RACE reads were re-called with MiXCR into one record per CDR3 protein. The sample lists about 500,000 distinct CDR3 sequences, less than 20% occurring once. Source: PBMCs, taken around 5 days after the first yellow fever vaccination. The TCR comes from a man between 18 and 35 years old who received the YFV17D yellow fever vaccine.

In DNA, the CDR3 is TGCGCCAGCAGTGAAGGGGGAATCTCTGGAAACACCATATATTTT. It yields the protein CASSEGGISGNTIYF. V and J are TRBV10-1 and TRBJ1-3; weak D call: TRBD1 (6 bases). Trimming took 3 bases from V and 0 from J, leaving 9 bases between them. Germline V CDR1 and CDR2: WNHNN, SYGVQD (reference sequence). The CDR3 is made up of 15 amino acids.